This T cell receptor (beta chain) was sequenced during a study of blood T cell repertoires in COVID-19. At the level of the study: Specimens from acute and convalescent COVID-19 originated in the United States, Italy and Spain. Sources were T cells, B-cell-depleted T cells, or PBMCs; the material itself was cDNA or gDNA.

Original processing notes: Amplification from reference gene primers served as the basis for estimated nucleated cell counts. TCRdb's copy holds only in-frame clones and misses some; the assay was immunoSEQ multiplex PCR. V, J and clone size are taken as reported in that table, and D and trimming were inferred from the DNA itself. This sample yields about 94,000 clones, of which roughly 80% are seen a single time; over 15% belongs to the top ten. This CDR3 region has 14 residues. Per the germline V gene, CDR1 is SGHDN and CDR2 is FVKESK. V shed 2 bases and J shed 8 bases, with 13 bases lying between them.

The chain combines TRBV14 with TRBJ2-4, with D possibly matching TRBD1 (6 bases). This sequence originates from a woman at least 80 years old with acute or convalescent COVID-19. The specimen was peripheral blood. Here the CDR3 reads CASSQQGFGDIQYF. The CDR3 bases are TGTGCCAGCAGCCAACAGGGGTTCGGAGACATTCAGTACTTC.